These T cell receptor beta chains were read from a single sample in a study of cytomegalovirus exposure and HLA in healthy donors. Assay used: immunoSEQ multiplex PCR; TCRdb lists only in-frame clones, some missing. The table records under 150,000 clones, about 78% of them present only once. The sample comprised PBMCs. The receptors originated from a human donor in good health. Each CDR3 is given with its conserved first and last residue. Fields, in order: J gene, D gene, V gene, clone size, CDR3 DNA, CDR3 protein. The D gene is left open where the match is weak. Clone sizes are given selectively: once, few, many, or a class where the clone is expanded.

TRBJ2-1 . TRBV14 . TGTGCCAGCAGCCAAGATGGCCTTCGGAGTGAGCAGTTCTTC CASSQDGLRSEQFF
TRBJ2-7 . TRBV7-3 . TGTGCCAGCAGCTTGGGCAGGGGCTACGAGCAGTACTTC CASSLGRGYEQYF
TRBJ2-4 TRBD2 TRBV5-5 . TGTGCCAGCAGCTCCTCTTTGACTAGCGGGGACCCTTTTCAGTACTTC CASSSSLTSGDPFQYF
TRBJ2-3 TRBD2 TRBV15 . TGTGCCACCAGCAGAGATCGAGGACTCCCGGGAGGGGCAGATACGCAGTATTTT CATSRDRGLPGGADTQYF
TRBJ2-3 TRBD2 TRBV6-4 . TGTGCCAGCAGTGACGGGGCGGGGGGCCCCACAGATACGCAGTATTTT CASSDGAGGPTDTQYF
TRBJ2-1 TRBD2 TRBV7-6 . TGTGCCAGCAGTCGGACTAGCGGGAGTGCTCAGATCAATGAGCAGTTCTTC CASSRTSGSAQINEQFF
TRBJ2-7 . TRBV7-2 . TGTGCCAGCAGCTTAGGGGGAGGCTACGAGCAGTACTTC CASSLGGGYEQYF
TRBJ2-1 TRBD2 TRBV7-8 . TGTGCCAGCAGCTCTTCTCTAATCCGGGGGGGGCCTTTACCCATCTACAATGAGCAGTTCTTC CASSSSLIRGGPLPIYNEQFF
TRBJ1-2 . TRBV9 . TGTGCCAGCAGCGTAGCCAGGGGACTAGGTGGCTACACCTTC CASSVARGLGGYTF
TRBJ2-1 . TRBV6-5 . TGTGCCAGCAGCACATACAATGAGCAGTTCTTC CASSTYNEQFF
TRBJ2-7 TRBD2 TRBV7-8 . TGTGCCAGCAGCTTAGGGCTAGCGGGAGACGAGCAGTACTTC CASSLGLAGDEQYF
TRBJ2-6 TRBD1 TRBV4-3 few TGCGCCAGCAGCCAACGGGTTCAGGGGGTCTCTGGGGCCAACGTCCTGACTTTC CASSQRVQGVSGANVLTF
TRBJ2-3 . TRBV28 . TGTGCCAGCAGTTACCGTAATACACAGTATTTT CASSYRNTQYF
TRBJ1-5 . TRBV30 few TGTGCCTGGAGTCCCTTGGGAGGCCAGCCCCAGCATTTT CAWSPLGGQPQHF
TRBJ2-7 . TRBV6-1 few TGTGCCAGCAGTAAAGGGGACATTTCCTACGAGCAGTACTTC CASSKGDISYEQYF
TRBJ2-1 TRBD2 TRBV9 few TGTGCCAGCAGCGTAGGAGCGGGAGGGCCAATAAATGAGCAGTTCTTC CASSVGAGGPINEQFF
TRBJ2-7 TRBD1 TRBV28 . TGTGCCAGTACCCCGAGGGGACAGGTCTCCTACGAGCAGTACTTC CASTPRGQVSYEQYF
TRBJ2-1 TRBD2 TRBV6-5 . TGTGCCAGCAGTTACCCCAGCGGTGGTCTAGCGGGAGAGCAGTTCTTC CASSYPSGGLAGEQFF
TRBJ2-7 TRBD1 TRBV7-2 few TGTGCCAGCAGCTTGGACAGGGGCGGCGGGTACGAGCAGTACTTC CASSLDRGGGYEQYF
TRBJ2-7 TRBD2 TRBV5-1 . TGCGCCAGCAGCTTGGAAGCGGGAGGTACCTACGAGCAGTACTTC CASSLEAGGTYEQYF
TRBJ2-2 TRBD2 TRBV30 few TGTGCCTGGAGTAGGACTAGCGGGTCTTCCGGGGAGCTGTTTTTT CAWSRTSGSSGELFF
TRBJ2-5 . TRBV18 once TGTGCCAGCTCACAGGGGATTGGAGAGACCCAGTACTTC CASSQGIGETQYF
TRBJ2-1 . TRBV25-1 . TGTGCCAGCAGTGTAACTGGCAATGAGCAGTTCTTC CASSVTGNEQFF
TRBJ2-7 . TRBV7-2 . TGTGCCAGCAGCTTAGCAGACCACGGGTCCTACGAGCAGTACTTC CASSLADHGSYEQYF
TRBJ2-7 . TRBV4-3 few TGCGCCAGCAGCCTCGGGACAAGATACGAGCAGTACTTC CASSLGTRYEQYF
TRBJ2-3 . TRBV7-9 . TGTGCCAGCAGCCCTAAGAGGGCGCTGCAGACAGATACGCAGTATTTT CASSPKRALQTDTQYF
TRBJ1-5 . TRBV7-9 . TGTTCCAGCAGGAGGGCCAATCAGCCCCAGCATTTT CSSRRANQPQHF
TRBJ2-3 TRBD1 TRBV28 . TGTGCCAGCCGGGACAGGGCCCCGAGCACAGATACGCAGTATTTT CASRDRAPSTDTQYF
TRBJ1-1 . TRBV7-3 . TGTGCCAGCAGCTTAGGGGGGGGGAACACTGAAGCTTTCTTT CASSLGGGNTEAFF
TRBJ2-7 TRBD1 TRBV6-5 once TGTGCCAGCAGTCCAACAGGGGCCTACGAGCAGTACTTC CASSPTGAYEQYF
TRBJ1-4 TRBD1 TRBV18 . TGTGCCAGCTCACCACGGGACAGAAATGAAAAACTGTTTTTT CASSPRDRNEKLFF
TRBJ2-3 . TRBV27 . TGTGCCAGCGGCTTGCGCGGGGCCTCTAGCACAGATACGCAGTATTTT CASGLRGASSTDTQYF
TRBJ2-1 . TRBV19 . TGTGCCAGTAGTATCAGGGGATCCTACAATGAGCAGTTCTTC CASSIRGSYNEQFF
TRBJ2-5 TRBD2 TRBV15 . TGTGCCACCAGCAGAACAATAGCGGGGGGAGAGACCCAGTACTTC CATSRTIAGGETQYF
TRBJ1-1 . TRBV5-6 . TGTGCCAGCAGCCTCGTGGAGGAAGCTTTCTTT CASSLVEEAFF
TRBJ2-6 . TRBV19 . TGTGCCAGTATCGGGTGGAACTCTGGGGCCAACGTCCTGACTTTC CASIGWNSGANVLTF
TRBJ2-7 . TRBV19 . TGTGCCAGTAGTTACGGGTCAGAAACCTACGAGCAGTACTTC CASSYGSETYEQYF
TRBJ2-1 TRBD2 TRBV5-1 . TGCGCCAGCAGCTTAGCAACTAGCGGATACAATGAGCAGTTCTTC CASSLATSGYNEQFF
TRBJ2-7 TRBD2 TRBV28 . TGTGCCAGCAGTGTAGAACCGGGACTAACCCCATCCTACGAGCAGTACTTC CASSVEPGLTPSYEQYF
TRBJ1-4 TRBD1 TRBV28 . TGTGCCAGCAGTTCTCCACAGGGGCTGGGTGAAAAACTGTTTTTT CASSSPQGLGEKLFF
TRBJ1-1 . TRBV16 . TGTGCCAGCGAAACATGGGAGAAGGTGAACACTGAAGCTTTCTTT CASETWEKVNTEAFF
TRBJ1-4 . TRBV5-1 once TGCGCCAGCAGCAAGGGACACGACCGGAGTGAAAAACTGTTTTTT CASSKGHDRSEKLFF
TRBJ1-3 . TRBV30 . TGTGCCTGGAGACTACGTGCGGGAGCCAATTTTAACACCATATATTTT CAWRLRAGANFNTIYF
TRBJ2-1 TRBD2 TRBV30 few TGTGCCGGACGGGAGGGCCCGGGGGGCAATGAGCAGTTCTTC CAGREGPGGNEQFF
TRBJ2-1 TRBD2 TRBV6-1 . TGTGCCAGCAGTGACGGGGGGGCGAGGAATGAGCAGTTCTTC CASSDGGARNEQFF
TRBJ2-2 . TRBV27 . TGTGCCAGCAAATACGGGACTCACTCGAACACCGGGGAGCTGTTTTTT CASKYGTHSNTGELFF
TRBJ2-1 . TRBV18 . TGTGCCAGCTCACGTACTAGTCAGACATCCAATGAGCAGTTCTTC CASSRTSQTSNEQFF
TRBJ2-1 TRBD1 TRBV4-2 . TGTGCCAGCAGTCGACCGGGTCAGGGGGACAATGAGCAGTTCTTC CASSRPGQGDNEQFF
TRBJ2-5 TRBD2 TRBV7-2 . TGTGCCAGCAGCCTAGGACTAGCGGGCGGCCTGGAGACCCAGTACTTC CASSLGLAGGLETQYF
TRBJ1-1 TRBD1 TRBV6-5 . TGTGCCAGCAGTTATAGGACAGGCGGCATGAACACTGAAGCTTTCTTT CASSYRTGGMNTEAFF
TRBJ1-2 TRBD1 TRBV5-1 . TGCGCCAGCAGCTCCACAGGGGGCGCTGGCTATGGCTACACCTTC CASSSTGGAGYGYTF
TRBJ1-4 TRBD1 TRBV7-9 . TGTGCCAGCAGCTTAGAGACAGGGTCGGTGTTTTTT CASSLETGSVFF
TRBJ2-4 TRBD2 TRBV19 . TGTGCCAGTAGTCCGGGAGGCATTCAGTACTTC CASSPGGIQYF